The T cell receptor beta chain described here comes from a study of blood T cells in healthy people across ages. Combining a sample-barcoded 5' primer with a J-beta primer mix, a second PCR ran for roughly 6 to 12 cycles. MiXCR, run by TCRdb on the 5' RACE reads, gives a single entry per CDR3 protein. The table lists 800,000 to 950,000 distinct CDR3 sequences, around 48% of them singletons. CDR3 size: 15 residues. Germline CDR1 reads MNHEY; CDR2 reads SVGAGI. V trimming: 5 bases; J trimming: 6 bases; junction bases outside the gene matches: 12. This clonotype showed up just once. Specimen: blood. The receptor's source is a man aged 25-40 years in good health. The chain uses TRBV6-5 and TRBJ1-1; 7 bases align to TRBD1. CDR3 residues: CASSHTGTAPPEAFF. DNA of the CDR3: TGTGCCAGCAGTCATACCGGGACAGCACCGCCTGAAGCTTTCTTT.